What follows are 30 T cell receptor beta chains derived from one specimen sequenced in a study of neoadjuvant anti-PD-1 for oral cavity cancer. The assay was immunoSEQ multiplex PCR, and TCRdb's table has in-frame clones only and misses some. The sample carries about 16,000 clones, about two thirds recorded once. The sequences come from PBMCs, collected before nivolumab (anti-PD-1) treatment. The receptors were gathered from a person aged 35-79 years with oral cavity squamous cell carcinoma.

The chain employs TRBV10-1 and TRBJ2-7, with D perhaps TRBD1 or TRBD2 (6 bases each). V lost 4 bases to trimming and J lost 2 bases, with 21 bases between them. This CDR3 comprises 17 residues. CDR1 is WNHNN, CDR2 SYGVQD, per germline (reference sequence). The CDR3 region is CASSAGAAATKAYEQYF. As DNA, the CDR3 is TGCGCCAGCAGTGCGGGGGCAGCGGCAACGAAAGCCTACGAGCAGTACTTC.

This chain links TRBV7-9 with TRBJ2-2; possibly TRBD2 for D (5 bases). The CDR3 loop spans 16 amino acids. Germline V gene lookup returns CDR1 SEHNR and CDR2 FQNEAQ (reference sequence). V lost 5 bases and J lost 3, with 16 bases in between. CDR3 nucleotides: TGTGCCAGCAGCCCCCAGGTCTGGGGAGACACCGGGGAGCTGTTTTTT. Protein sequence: CASSPQVWGDTGELFF.

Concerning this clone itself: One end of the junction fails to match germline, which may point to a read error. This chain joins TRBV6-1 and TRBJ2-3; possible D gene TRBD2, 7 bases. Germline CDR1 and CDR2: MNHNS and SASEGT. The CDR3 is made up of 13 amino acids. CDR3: CASSEVGGGLLWF. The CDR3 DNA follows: TGTGCCAGCAGTGAAGTTGGGGGGGGGCTCCTTTGGTTT.

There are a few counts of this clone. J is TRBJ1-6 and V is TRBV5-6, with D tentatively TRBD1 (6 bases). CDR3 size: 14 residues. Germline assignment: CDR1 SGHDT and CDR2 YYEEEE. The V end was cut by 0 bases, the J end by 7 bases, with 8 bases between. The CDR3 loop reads CASSLAGTNSPLHF. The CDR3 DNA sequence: TGTGCCAGCAGCTTGGCGGGGACAAATTCACCCCTCCACTTT.

CDR3 loop: CASSTGGSGAFF. The CDR3 region has the DNA TGTGCCAGCAGTACAGGGGGCAGTGGAGCTTTCTTT. V and J are TRBV6-5 and TRBJ1-1; 9 nucleotides line up with TRBD1. Germline V gene sequence: CDR1 MNHEY, CDR2 SVGAGI. The CDR3 consists of 12 residues. The J segment lost 10 bases and the V segment lost 5 bases, leaving 5 bases of the junction unmatched.

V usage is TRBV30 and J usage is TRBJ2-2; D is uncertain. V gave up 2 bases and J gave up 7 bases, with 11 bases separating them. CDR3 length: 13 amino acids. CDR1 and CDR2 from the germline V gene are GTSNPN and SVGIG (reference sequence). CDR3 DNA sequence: TGTGCCTGGAGTTCATTGTCCGGCGGGGAGCTGTTTTTT. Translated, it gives CAWSSLSGGELFF.

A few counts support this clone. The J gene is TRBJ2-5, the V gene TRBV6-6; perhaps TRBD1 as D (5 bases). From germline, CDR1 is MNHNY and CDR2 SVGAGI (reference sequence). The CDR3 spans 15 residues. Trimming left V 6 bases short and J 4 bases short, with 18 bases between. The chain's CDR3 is CASSHTKGFGETQYF. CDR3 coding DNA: TGTGCCAGCAGCCACACTAAGGGGTTTGGAGAGACCCAGTACTTC.

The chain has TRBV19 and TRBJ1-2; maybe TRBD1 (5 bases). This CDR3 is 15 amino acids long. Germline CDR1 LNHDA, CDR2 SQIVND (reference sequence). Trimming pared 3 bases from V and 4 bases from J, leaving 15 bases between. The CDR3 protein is CASSITGDLAYGYTF. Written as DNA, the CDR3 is TGTGCCAGTAGTATTACAGGTGATCTGGCCTATGGCTACACCTTC. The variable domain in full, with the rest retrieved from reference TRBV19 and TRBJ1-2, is DGGITQSPKYLFRKEGQNVTLSCEQNLNHDAMYWYRQDPGQGLRLIYYSQIVNDFQKGDIAEGYSVSREKKESFPLTVTSAQKNPTAFYLCASSITGDLAYGYTFGSGTRLTVV.

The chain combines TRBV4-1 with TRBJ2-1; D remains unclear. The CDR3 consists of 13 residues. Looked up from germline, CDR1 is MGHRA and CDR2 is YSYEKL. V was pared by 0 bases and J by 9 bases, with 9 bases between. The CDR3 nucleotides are TGCGCCAGCAGCCAAGACTCCGTGGGTGAGCAGTTCTTC. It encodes CASSQDSVGEQFF.

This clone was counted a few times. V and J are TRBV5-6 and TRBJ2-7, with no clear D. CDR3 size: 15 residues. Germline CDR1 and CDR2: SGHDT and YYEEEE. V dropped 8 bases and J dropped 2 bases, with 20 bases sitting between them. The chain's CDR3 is CASLQARRIAYEQYF. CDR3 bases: TGTGCCAGTCTACAAGCACGGCGAATTGCCTACGAGCAGTACTTC.

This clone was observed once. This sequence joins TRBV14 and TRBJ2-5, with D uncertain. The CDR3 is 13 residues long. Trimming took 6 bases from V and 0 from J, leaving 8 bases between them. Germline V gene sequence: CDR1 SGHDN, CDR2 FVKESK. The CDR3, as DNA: TGTGCCAGCAGTATGGTATACCAAGAGACCCAGTACTTC. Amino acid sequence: CASSMVYQETQYF.

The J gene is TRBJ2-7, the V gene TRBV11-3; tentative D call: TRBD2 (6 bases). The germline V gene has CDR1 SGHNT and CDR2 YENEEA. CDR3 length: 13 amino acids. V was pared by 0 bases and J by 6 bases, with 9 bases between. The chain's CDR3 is CASSLDVGGEQYF. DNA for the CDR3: TGTGCCAGCAGCTTAGATGTGGGGGGCGAGCAGTACTTC.

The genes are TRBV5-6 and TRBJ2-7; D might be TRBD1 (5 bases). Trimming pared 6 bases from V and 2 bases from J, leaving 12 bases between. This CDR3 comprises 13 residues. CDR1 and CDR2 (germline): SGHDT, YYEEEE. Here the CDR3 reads CASTRDRAYEQYF. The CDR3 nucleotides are TGTGCCAGCACGCGTGACAGAGCCTACGAGCAGTACTTC.

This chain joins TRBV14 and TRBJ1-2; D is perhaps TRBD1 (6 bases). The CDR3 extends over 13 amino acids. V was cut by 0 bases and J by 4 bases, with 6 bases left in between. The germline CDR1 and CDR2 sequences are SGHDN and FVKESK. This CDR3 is CASSQDRGYGYTF. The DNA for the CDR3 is TGTGCCAGCAGCCAAGACAGGGGCTATGGCTACACCTTC.

The CDR3 nucleotides are TGTGCCAGCAGCTTAGCCGGGACAGCACATCAAGAGACCCAGTACTTC. It yields the protein CASSLAGTAHQETQYF. The rearrangement uses TRBV7-9 and TRBJ2-5; 7 nucleotides match TRBD1. Looked up from germline, CDR1 is SEHNR and CDR2 is FQNEAQ (reference sequence). The CDR3 covers 16 residues. J gave up 2 bases and V 0 bases, and 6 bases lay outside the gene matches.

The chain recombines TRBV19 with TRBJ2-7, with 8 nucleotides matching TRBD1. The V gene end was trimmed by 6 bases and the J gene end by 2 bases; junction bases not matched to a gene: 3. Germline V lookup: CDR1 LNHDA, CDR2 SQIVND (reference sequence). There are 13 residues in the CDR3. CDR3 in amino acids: CASRQGATYEQYF. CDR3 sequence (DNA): TGTGCCAGTAGGCAGGGGGCAACCTACGAGCAGTACTTC.

CDR3 DNA sequence: TGTGCCAGCGGCCTCTCCGGGACAGGGGGCGAAGAGCAGTACTTC. Translated: CASGLSGTGGEEQYF. V is TRBV6-1 and J is TRBJ2-7, with TRBD1 identical over 12 bases. This CDR3 spans 15 amino acids. The V segment lost 8 bases and the J segment 7 bases; nucleotides outside the gene matches: 12. Germline CDR1 is MNHNS and CDR2 is SASEGT.

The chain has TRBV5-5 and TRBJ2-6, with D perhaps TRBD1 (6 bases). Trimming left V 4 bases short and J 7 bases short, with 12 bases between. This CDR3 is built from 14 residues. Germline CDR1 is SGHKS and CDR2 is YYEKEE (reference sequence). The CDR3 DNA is TGTGCCAGCAGCACCTGGGGGACAGCCAACGTCCTGACTTTC. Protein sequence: CASSTWGTANVLTF.

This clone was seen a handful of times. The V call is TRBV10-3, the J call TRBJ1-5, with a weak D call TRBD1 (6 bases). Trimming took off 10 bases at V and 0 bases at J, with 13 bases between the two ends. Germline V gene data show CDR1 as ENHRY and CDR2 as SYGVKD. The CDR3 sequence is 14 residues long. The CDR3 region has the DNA TGTGCCACCCAGACAGGTTATAGCAATCAGCCCCAGCATTTT. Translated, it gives CATQTGYSNQPQHF.

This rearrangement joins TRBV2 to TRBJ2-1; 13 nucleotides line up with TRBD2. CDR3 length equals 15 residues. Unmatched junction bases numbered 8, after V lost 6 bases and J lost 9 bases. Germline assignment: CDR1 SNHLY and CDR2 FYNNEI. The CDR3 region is CASRGTSGIRGEQFF. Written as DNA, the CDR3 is TGTGCCAGCAGGGGGACTAGCGGGATAAGAGGTGAGCAGTTCTTC.

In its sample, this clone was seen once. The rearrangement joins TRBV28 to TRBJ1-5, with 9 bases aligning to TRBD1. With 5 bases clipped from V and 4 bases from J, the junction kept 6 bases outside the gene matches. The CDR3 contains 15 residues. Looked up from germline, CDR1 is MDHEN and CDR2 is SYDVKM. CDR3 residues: CASSPLGQGNQPQHF. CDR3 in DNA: TGTGCCAGCAGTCCTCTAGGACAGGGGAATCAGCCCCAGCATTTT.

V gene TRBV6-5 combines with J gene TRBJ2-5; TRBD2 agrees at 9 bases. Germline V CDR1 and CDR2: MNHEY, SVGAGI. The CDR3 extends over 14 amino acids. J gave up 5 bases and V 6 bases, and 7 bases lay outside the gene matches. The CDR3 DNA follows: TGTGCCAGCAGGGTTACTAGCGGGCGGGAGACCCAGTACTTC. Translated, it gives CASRVTSGRETQYF.

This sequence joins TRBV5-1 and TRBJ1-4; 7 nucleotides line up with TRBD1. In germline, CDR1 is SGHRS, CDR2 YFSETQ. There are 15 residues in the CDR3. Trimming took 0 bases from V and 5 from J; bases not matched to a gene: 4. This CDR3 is CASSLDGRGNEKLFF. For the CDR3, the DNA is TGCGCCAGCAGCTTGGATGGCAGGGGGAATGAAAAACTGTTTTTT.

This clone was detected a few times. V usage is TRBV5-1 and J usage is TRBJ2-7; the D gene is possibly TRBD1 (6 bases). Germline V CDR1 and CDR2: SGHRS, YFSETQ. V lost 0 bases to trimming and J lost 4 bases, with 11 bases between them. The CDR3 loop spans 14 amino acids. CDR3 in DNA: TGCGCCAGCAGCTTGGTTACAGGGAGTTACGAGCAGTACTTC. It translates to CASSLVTGSYEQYF.

The CDR3 region is CASSLSGAADTQYF. Here the CDR3 DNA reads TGTGCCAGCAGCTTATCAGGGGCCGCAGATACGCAGTATTTT. V is TRBV7-3 and J is TRBJ2-3; D is perhaps TRBD1 (6 bases). Germline V gene sequence: CDR1 SGHTA, CDR2 FQGTGA. The CDR3 has 14 residues. The V gene lost 2 bases and the J gene lost 4 bases, with 10 bases spanning the gap.

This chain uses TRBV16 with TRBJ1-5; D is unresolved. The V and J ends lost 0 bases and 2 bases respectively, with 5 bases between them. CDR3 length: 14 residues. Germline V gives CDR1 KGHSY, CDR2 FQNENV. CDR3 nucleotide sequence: TGTGCCAGCAGCCAATCTACAGGCAATCAGCCCCAGCATTTT. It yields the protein CASSQSTGNQPQHF.

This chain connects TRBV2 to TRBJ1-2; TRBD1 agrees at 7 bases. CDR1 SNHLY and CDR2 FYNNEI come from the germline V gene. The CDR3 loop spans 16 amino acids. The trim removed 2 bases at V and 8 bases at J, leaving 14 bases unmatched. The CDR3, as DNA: TGTGCCAGCAGTGAATGGCAGGGGGAGGGGTATTGGGGCTACACCTTC. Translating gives CASSEWQGEGYWGYTF. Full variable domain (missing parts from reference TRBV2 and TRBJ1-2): EPEVTQTPSHQVTQMGQEVILRCVPISNHLYFYWYRQILGQKVEFLVSFYNNEISEKSEIFDDQFSVERPDGSNFTLKIRSTKLEDSAMYFCASSEWQGEGYWGYTFGSGTRLTVV.

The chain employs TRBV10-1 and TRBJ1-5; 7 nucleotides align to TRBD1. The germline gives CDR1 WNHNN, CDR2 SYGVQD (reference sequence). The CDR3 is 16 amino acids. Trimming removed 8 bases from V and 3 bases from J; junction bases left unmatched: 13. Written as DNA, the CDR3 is TGCGCCAGCCCTGCCCCCAGACAGGGCTCCAATCAGCCCCAGCATTTT. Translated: CASPAPRQGSNQPQHF.

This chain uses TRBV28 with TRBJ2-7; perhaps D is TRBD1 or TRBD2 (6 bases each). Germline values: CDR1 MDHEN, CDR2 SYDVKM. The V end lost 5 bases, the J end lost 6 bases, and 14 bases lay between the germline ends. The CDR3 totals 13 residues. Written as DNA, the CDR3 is TGTGCCAGCAGTCCCGTTGGAGGGGGCGAGCAGTACTTC. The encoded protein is CASSPVGGGEQYF.

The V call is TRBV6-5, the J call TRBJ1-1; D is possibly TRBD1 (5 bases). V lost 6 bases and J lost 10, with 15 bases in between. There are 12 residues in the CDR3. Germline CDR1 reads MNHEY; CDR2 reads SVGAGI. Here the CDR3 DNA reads TGTGCCAGCAGGAAGCAGGGAAAAGTAGCTTTCTTT. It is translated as CASRKQGKVAFF.